These T cell receptor beta chains were read from a single sample in a study of PD-L1 blockade in urothelial cancer. Profiling relied on immunoSEQ multiplex PCR, and the TCRdb table lists in-frame clones only, not all of them. The data contain tens of thousands of clones, 82% of them singletons. Material: PBMCs, obtained around atezolizumab (anti-PD-L1) treatment. All receptors derive from a man between 65 and 85 years old with urothelial cancer. Each CDR3 is given with its conserved first and last residue. Fields, in order: V gene, D gene, J gene, CDR3 protein. D genes are given only for firm matches.

v_gene: TRBV2
d_gene: TRBD1
j_gene: TRBJ1-6
CDR3aa: CASSETDRGNSPLHF

v_gene: TRBV5-1
d_gene: TRBD2
j_gene: TRBJ2-2
CDR3aa: CASSLTSGTGIRGELFF

v_gene: TRBV7-3
d_gene: .
j_gene: TRBJ2-6
CDR3aa: CASSSSSLGANVLTF

v_gene: TRBV6-1
d_gene: .
j_gene: TRBJ2-7
CDR3aa: CATQNPPYEQYF

v_gene: TRBV18
d_gene: TRBD1
j_gene: TRBJ1-5
CDR3aa: CASSPGQGSGQPQHF

v_gene: TRBV11-3
d_gene: TRBD2
j_gene: TRBJ2-5
CDR3aa: CASSVGLAGEETQYF

v_gene: TRBV19
d_gene: .
j_gene: TRBJ2-1
CDR3aa: CASSIWPNEQFF

v_gene: TRBV4-1
d_gene: .
j_gene: TRBJ1-1
CDR3aa: CASSQDLGGSYTEAFF

v_gene: TRBV19
d_gene: TRBD2
j_gene: TRBJ2-1
CDR3aa: CASQSGGYNEQFF

v_gene: TRBV28
d_gene: .
j_gene: TRBJ1-2
CDR3aa: CASSTGHGYTF

v_gene: TRBV28
d_gene: .
j_gene: TRBJ1-2
CDR3aa: CASSLPRGGGYTF

v_gene: TRBV5-6
d_gene: .
j_gene: TRBJ1-1
CDR3aa: CASSLGQEAFF

v_gene: TRBV2
d_gene: TRBD1
j_gene: TRBJ1-4
CDR3aa: CASVRLQGFGEKLFF

v_gene: TRBV5-1
d_gene: .
j_gene: TRBJ1-1
CDR3aa: CASSLYLGEAFF

v_gene: TRBV2
d_gene: .
j_gene: TRBJ1-5
CDR3aa: CASRGQGWGYQPQHF

v_gene: TRBV7-2
d_gene: .
j_gene: TRBJ1-2
CDR3aa: CASSNKPDRPSGYTF

v_gene: TRBV2
d_gene: .
j_gene: TRBJ1-5
CDR3aa: CASSQRGNQPQHF

v_gene: TRBV7-8
d_gene: TRBD2
j_gene: TRBJ2-2
CDR3aa: CASSPTRLAGTTGELFF

v_gene: TRBV4-3
d_gene: .
j_gene: TRBJ2-3
CDR3aa: CASSQDPSGASTDTQYF

v_gene: TRBV6-1
d_gene: .
j_gene: TRBJ1-1
CDR3aa: CASRWGRMNTEAFF

v_gene: TRBV11-2
d_gene: TRBD2
j_gene: TRBJ2-3
CDR3aa: CASSPLRYPRGAQYF

v_gene: TRBV5-1
d_gene: TRBD2
j_gene: TRBJ2-5
CDR3aa: CASTPFAGGEETQYF

v_gene: TRBV11-2
d_gene: .
j_gene: TRBJ1-1
CDR3aa: CASSLNGGNTEAFF

v_gene: TRBV28
d_gene: TRBD1
j_gene: TRBJ2-4
CDR3aa: CASGSFFGTGNIQYF

v_gene: TRBV27
d_gene: TRBD2
j_gene: TRBJ2-3
CDR3aa: CASMRDFVVAGAADTQYF

v_gene: TRBV7-6
d_gene: TRBD1
j_gene: TRBJ1-5
CDR3aa: CASSLGTGDQPQHF

v_gene: TRBV29-1
d_gene: TRBD1
j_gene: TRBJ1-5
CDR3aa: CSVPSGTGGTDSNQPQHF

v_gene: TRBV7-9
d_gene: TRBD1
j_gene: TRBJ1-1
CDR3aa: CASTVPGQGTNTEAFF

v_gene: TRBV15
d_gene: .
j_gene: TRBJ1-4
CDR3aa: CATSVGSGEKLFF

v_gene: TRBV7-2
d_gene: .
j_gene: TRBJ2-5
CDR3aa: CASSKTSSGFETQYF

v_gene: TRBV4-1
d_gene: .
j_gene: TRBJ2-1
CDR3aa: CASSLGARYNEQFF

v_gene: TRBV6-5
d_gene: .
j_gene: TRBJ1-6
CDR3aa: CASRNPTASPLHF

v_gene: TRBV14
d_gene: .
j_gene: TRBJ1-1
CDR3aa: CASSQGGGIEAFF

v_gene: TRBV29-1
d_gene: .
j_gene: TRBJ2-1
CDR3aa: CSVVGVEPSYNEQFF

v_gene: TRBV18
d_gene: .
j_gene: TRBJ2-5
CDR3aa: CASSPIQYWDQETQYF

v_gene: TRBV30
d_gene: .
j_gene: TRBJ1-3
CDR3aa: CAWSLGRRGSLNTIYF

v_gene: TRBV15
d_gene: TRBD1
j_gene: TRBJ1-2
CDR3aa: CATSREGTGIYGYTF

v_gene: TRBV7-8
d_gene: .
j_gene: TRBJ2-5
CDR3aa: CASSTTSPETQYF

v_gene: TRBV9
d_gene: TRBD2
j_gene: TRBJ2-1
CDR3aa: CASSNGLAGNNEQFF

v_gene: TRBV10-3
d_gene: TRBD1
j_gene: TRBJ2-7
CDR3aa: CATRTGGILYEQYF

v_gene: TRBV4-1
d_gene: .
j_gene: TRBJ2-3
CDR3aa: CASSPQRATGTDTQYF

v_gene: TRBV5-1
d_gene: TRBD1
j_gene: TRBJ1-4
CDR3aa: CASSQGQTTTTNEKLFF

v_gene: TRBV19
d_gene: TRBD1
j_gene: TRBJ1-1
CDR3aa: CASSAGTGPKEEAFF

v_gene: TRBV27
d_gene: TRBD2
j_gene: TRBJ2-7
CDR3aa: CASSSRTSSGVREQYF

v_gene: TRBV6-5
d_gene: .
j_gene: TRBJ2-5
CDR3aa: CASTPPGEETQYF